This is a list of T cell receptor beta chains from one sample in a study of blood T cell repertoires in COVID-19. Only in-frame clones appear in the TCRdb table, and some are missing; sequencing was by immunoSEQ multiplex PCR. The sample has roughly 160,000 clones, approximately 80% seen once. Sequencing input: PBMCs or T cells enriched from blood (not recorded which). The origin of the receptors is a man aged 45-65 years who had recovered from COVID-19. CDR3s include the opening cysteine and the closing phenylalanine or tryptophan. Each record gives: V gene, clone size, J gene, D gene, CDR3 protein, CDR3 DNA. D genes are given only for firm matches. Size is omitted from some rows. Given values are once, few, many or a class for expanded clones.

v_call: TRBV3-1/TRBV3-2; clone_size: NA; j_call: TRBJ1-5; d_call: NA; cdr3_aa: CASSHRENQPQHF; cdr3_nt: TGTGCCAGCAGCCACAGGGAAAATCAGCCCCAGCATTTT
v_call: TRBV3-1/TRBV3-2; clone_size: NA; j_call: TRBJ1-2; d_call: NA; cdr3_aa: CASRTENYGYTF; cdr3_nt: TGTGCCAGCAGGACGGAGAACTATGGCTACACCTTC
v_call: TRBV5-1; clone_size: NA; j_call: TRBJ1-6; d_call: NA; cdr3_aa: CASSLQQGTNSPLHF; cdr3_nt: TGCGCCAGCAGCTTGCAACAGGGCACTAATTCACCCCTCCACTTT
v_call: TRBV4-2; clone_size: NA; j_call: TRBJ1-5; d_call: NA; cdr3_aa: CASSQAARIRGQPQHF; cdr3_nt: TGTGCCAGCAGCCAAGCGGCCAGAATCCGGGGTCAGCCCCAGCATTTT
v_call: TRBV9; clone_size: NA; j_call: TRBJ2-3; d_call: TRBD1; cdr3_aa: CASSSRTGDFTDTQYF; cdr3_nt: TGTGCCAGCAGCTCACGGACAGGGGACTTCACAGATACGCAGTATTTT
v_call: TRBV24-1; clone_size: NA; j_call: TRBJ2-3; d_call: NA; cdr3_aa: CATSANSLTDTQYF; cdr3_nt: TGTGCCACCAGTGCCAACAGTCTCACAGATACGCAGTATTTT
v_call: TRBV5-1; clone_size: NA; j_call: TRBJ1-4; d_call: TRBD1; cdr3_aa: CASSPKPGQGILGEKLFF; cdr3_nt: TGCGCCAGCAGCCCAAAACCGGGACAGGGGATTTTAGGTGAAAAACTGTTTTTT
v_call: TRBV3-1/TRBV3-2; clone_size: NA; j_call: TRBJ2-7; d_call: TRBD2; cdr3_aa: CASSPLPSVAGGYEQYF; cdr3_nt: TGTGCCAGCAGCCCGCTTCCCTCGGTAGCGGGGGGGTACGAGCAGTACTTC
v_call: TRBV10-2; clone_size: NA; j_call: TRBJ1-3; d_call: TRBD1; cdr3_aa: CASSVTRQGGSGNTIYF; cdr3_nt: TGCGCCAGCAGTGTAACCCGACAGGGCGGCTCTGGAAACACCATATATTTT
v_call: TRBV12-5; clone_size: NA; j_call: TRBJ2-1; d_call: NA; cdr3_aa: CASVGLKTLRDNEQFF; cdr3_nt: TGTGCTAGTGTTGGCCTAAAGACCCTACGGGACAATGAGCAGTTCTTC
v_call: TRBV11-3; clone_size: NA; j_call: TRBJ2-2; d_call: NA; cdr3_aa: CASSGQVGSATNTGELFF; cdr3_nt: TGTGCCAGCAGCGGTCAAGTAGGGAGCGCAACGAACACCGGGGAGCTGTTTTTT
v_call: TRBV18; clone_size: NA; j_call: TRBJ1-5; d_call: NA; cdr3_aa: CASSLSVPSNQPQHF; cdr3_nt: TGTGCCAGCTCTCTCAGTGTCCCTAGCAATCAGCCCCAGCATTTT
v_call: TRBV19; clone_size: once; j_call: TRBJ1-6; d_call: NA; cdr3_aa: CASSPDRRNSPLHF; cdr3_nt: TGTGCCAGTAGTCCCGACAGACGGAATTCACCCCTCCACTTT
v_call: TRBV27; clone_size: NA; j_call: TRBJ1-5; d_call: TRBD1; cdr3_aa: CASSLGTGKPQHF; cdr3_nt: TGTGCCAGCAGTTTAGGGACAGGGAAACCCCAGCATTTT
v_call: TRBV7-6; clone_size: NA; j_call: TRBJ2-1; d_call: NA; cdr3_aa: CASSSFGGYNEQFF; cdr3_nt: TGTGCCAGCAGCTCTTTCGGGGGCTACAATGAGCAGTTCTTC
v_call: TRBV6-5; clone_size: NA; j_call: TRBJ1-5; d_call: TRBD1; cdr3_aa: CASRGTGNQPQHF; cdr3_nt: TGTGCCAGCCGCGGGACAGGGAATCAGCCCCAGCATTTT
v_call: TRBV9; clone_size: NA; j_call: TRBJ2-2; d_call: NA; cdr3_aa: CASSARVAGELFF; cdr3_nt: TGTGCCAGCAGCGCGAGGGTGGCCGGGGAGCTGTTTTTT
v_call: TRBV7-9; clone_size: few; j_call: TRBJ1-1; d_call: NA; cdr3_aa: CASSSEGVGAEAFF; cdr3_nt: TGTGCCAGCAGCTCTGAGGGGGTCGGCGCTGAAGCTTTCTTT
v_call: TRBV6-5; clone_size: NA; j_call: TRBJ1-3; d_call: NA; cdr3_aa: CASTRGIAGNTIYF; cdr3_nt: TGTGCCAGCACCAGGGGAATCGCTGGAAACACCATATATTTT
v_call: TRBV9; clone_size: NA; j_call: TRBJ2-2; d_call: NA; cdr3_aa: CASSVAGGFTGELFF; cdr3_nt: TGTGCCAGCAGCGTAGCAGGAGGTTTCACCGGGGAGCTGTTTTTT
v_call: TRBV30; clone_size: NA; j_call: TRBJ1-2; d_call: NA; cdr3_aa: CAWGYRRSNYGYTF; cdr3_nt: TGTGCCTGGGGGTACAGGAGAAGCAACTATGGCTACACCTTC
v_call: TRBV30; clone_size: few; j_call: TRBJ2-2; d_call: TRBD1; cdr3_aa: CAWDRGTNTGELFF; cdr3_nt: TGTGCCTGGGACAGGGGTACGAACACCGGGGAGCTGTTTTTT
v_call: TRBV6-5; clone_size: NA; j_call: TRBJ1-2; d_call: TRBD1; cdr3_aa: CASRDRGWGGYTF; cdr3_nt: TGTGCCAGCAGGGACAGGGGCTGGGGTGGCTACACCTTC
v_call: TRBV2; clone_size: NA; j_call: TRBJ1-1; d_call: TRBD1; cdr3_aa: CASSPGQGEAFF; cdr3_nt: TGTGCCAGCAGTCCGGGACAGGGAGAAGCTTTCTTT
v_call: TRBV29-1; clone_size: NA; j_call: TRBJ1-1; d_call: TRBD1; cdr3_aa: CSAGTGLNTEAFF; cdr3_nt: TGCAGCGCCGGGACAGGGCTGAACACTGAAGCTTTCTTT
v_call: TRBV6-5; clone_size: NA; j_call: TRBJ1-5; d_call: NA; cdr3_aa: CASMEAYNQPQHF; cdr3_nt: TGTGCCAGCATGGAGGCCTACAATCAGCCCCAGCATTTT
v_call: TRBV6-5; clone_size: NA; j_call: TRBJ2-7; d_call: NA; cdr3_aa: CASSYSVTVNSYEQYF; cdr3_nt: TGTGCCAGCAGTTACTCGGTGACAGTAAACTCCTACGAGCAGTACTTC
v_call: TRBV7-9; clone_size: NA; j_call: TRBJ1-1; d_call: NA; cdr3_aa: CASSLALGRDTEAFF; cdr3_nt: TGTGCCAGCAGCTTAGCGCTCGGCAGGGACACTGAAGCTTTCTTT
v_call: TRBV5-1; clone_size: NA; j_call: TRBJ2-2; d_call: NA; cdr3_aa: CASSLSSPGELFF; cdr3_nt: TGCGCCAGCAGCTTATCGAGCCCCGGGGAGCTGTTTTTT
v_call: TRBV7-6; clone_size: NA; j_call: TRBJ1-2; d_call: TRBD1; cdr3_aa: CASSSQQGRNYGYTF; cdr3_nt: TGTGCCAGCAGCTCTCAACAGGGGAGAAACTATGGCTACACCTTC
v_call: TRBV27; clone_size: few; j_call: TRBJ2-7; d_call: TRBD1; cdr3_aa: CASSSSGTGYSYEQYF; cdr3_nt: TGTGCCAGCAGTTCATCCGGGACAGGGTACTCCTACGAGCAGTACTTC
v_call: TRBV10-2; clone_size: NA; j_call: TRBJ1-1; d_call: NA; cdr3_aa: CASSELQGRNTEAFF; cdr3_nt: TGCGCCAGCAGTGAGCTTCAGGGAAGGAACACTGAAGCTTTCTTT
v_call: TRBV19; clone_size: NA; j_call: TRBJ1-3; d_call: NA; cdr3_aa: CASTPVLGNTIYF; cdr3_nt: TGTGCCAGTACCCCAGTCCTTGGAAACACCATATATTTT
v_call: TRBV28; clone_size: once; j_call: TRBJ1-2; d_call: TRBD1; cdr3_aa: CASSPGQGGSQGYTF; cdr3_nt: TGTGCCAGCAGTCCGGGACAGGGTGGATCTCAGGGCTACACCTTC
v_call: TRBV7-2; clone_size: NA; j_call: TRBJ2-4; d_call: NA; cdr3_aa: CASSPRLGSAKNIQYF; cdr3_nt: TGTGCCAGCAGCCCCCGCCTGGGCTCAGCCAAAAACATTCAGTACTTC
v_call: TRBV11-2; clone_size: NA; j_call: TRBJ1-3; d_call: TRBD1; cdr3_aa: CASRPGTGQREDTIYF; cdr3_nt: TGTGCCAGCAGACCCGGGACAGGGCAGCGGGAGGACACCATATATTTT
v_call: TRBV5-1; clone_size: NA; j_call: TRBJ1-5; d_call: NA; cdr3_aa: CASSLEGDRNQPQHF; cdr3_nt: TGCGCCAGCAGCTTGGAAGGGGATCGCAATCAGCCCCAGCATTTT
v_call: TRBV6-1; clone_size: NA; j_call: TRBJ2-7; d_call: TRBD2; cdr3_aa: CASSEAGLASVRYF; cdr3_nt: TGTGCCAGCAGTGAAGCGGGACTAGCTTCTGTGCGGTACTTC
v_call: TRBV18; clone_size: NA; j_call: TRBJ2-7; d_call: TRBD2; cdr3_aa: CASSQGFGGDEQYF; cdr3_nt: TGTGCCAGCTCCCAGGGATTCGGGGGGGACGAGCAGTACTTC
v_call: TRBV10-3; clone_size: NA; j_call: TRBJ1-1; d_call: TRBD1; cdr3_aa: CAITGTGDTEAFF; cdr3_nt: TGTGCCATCACCGGGACAGGGGACACTGAAGCTTTCTTT
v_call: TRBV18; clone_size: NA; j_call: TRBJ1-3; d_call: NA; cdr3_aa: CASSPPLLRGGNTIYF; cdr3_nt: TGTGCCAGCTCACCCCCACTGCTTCGAGGGGGAAACACCATATATTTT
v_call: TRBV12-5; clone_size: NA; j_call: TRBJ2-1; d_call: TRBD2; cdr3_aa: CASGLPPRDYRYNEQFF; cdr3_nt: TGTGCTAGTGGTTTGCCCCCCCGGGACTACCGGTACAATGAGCAGTTCTTC
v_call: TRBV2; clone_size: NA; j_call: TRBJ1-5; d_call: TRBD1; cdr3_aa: CASSRDRDQPQHF; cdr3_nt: TGTGCCAGCAGTAGGGACAGAGATCAGCCCCAGCATTTT
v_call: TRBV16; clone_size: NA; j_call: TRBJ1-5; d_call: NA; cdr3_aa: CASSQSRHGNQPQHF; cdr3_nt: TGTGCCAGCAGCCAATCCAGGCATGGCAATCAGCCCCAGCATTTT
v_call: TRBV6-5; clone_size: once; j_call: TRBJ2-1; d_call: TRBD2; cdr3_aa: CASSSTSGGAREQFF; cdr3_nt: TGTGCCAGCAGTTCGACTAGCGGGGGGGCCCGGGAGCAGTTCTTC
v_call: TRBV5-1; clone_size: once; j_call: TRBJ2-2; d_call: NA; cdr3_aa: CASSFRTDLNTGELFF; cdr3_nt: TGCGCCAGCAGCTTCCGGACAGACCTGAACACCGGGGAGCTGTTTTTT
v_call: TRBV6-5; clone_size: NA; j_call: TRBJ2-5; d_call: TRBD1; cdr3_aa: CASSAGTGVAETQYF; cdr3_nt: TGTGCCAGCAGCGCCGGGACAGGGGTAGCTGAGACCCAGTACTTC
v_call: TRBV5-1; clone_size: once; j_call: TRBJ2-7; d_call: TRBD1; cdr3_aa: CASSWRTGSSYEQYF; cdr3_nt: TGCGCCAGCAGCTGGCGGACAGGGAGCTCCTACGAGCAGTACTTC
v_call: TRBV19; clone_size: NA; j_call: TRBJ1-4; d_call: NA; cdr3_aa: CASSMGLNEKLFF; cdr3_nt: TGTGCCAGTAGTATGGGACTGAATGAAAAACTGTTTTTT
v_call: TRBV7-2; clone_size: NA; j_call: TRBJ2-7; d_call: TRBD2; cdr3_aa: CASSPLAGISYEQYF; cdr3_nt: TGTGCCAGCAGCCCGTTAGCGGGGATCTCCTACGAGCAGTACTTC
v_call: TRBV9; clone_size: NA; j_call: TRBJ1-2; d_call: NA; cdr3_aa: CASSVGGGYGYTF; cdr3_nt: TGTGCCAGCAGCGTAGGAGGTGGTTATGGCTACACCTTC
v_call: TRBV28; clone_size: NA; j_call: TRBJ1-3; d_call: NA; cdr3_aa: CASSWTMGGNTIYF; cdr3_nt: TGTGCCAGCAGCTGGACAATGGGGGGAAACACCATATATTTT
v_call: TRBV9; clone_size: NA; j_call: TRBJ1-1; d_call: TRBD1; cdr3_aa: CASSIQGARTEAFF; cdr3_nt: TGTGCCAGCAGCATACAGGGGGCTCGGACTGAAGCTTTCTTT
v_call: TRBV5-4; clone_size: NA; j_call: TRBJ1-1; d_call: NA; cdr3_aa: CASSLDRVRTEAFF; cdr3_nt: TGTGCCAGCAGCTTGGACAGGGTAAGAACTGAAGCTTTCTTT
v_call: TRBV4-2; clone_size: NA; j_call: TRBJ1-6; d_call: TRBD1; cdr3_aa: CASSHSTGGDSPLHF; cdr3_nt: TGTGCCAGCAGCCACTCGACAGGGGGCGATTCACCCCTCCACTTT
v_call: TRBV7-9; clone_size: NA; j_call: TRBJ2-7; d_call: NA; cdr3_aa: CASSPSYEQYF; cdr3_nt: TGTGCCAGCAGCCCTTCCTACGAGCAGTACTTC
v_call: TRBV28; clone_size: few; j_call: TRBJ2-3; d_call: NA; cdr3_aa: CASSRGQNTDTQYF; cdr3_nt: TGTGCCAGCAGCCGTGGACAGAACACAGATACGCAGTATTTT
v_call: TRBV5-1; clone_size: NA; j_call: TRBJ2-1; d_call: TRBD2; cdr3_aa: CARSGGGGGYNEQFF; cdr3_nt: TGCGCCCGCAGCGGGGGCGGGGGGGGGTACAATGAGCAGTTCTTC
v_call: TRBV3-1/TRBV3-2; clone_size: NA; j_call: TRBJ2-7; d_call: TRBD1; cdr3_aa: CASSLGDRRTYEQYF; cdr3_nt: TGTGCCAGCAGCCTGGGGGACAGGCGCACCTACGAGCAGTACTTC